The T cell receptor (beta chain) under discussion was sequenced for a study of Graves' ophthalmopathy and Graves' hyperthyroidism. Study results and caveats: Blood also carried most expanded thyroid clonotypes exceeding 0.001 frequency.

Looked up from germline, CDR1 is SGHTA and CDR2 is FQGNSA. The CDR3 loop spans 15 amino acids. V shed 4 bases and J 5 bases; nucleotides not matched to a gene: 5. From RNA, the CDR3 regions of TCR beta chains were amplified and sequenced. The workflow started with a first-round RT-PCR run with HTBI primers and then moved on to a second-round multiplex PCR. TCRdb passed the multiplex PCR reads through MiXCR, listing each CDR3 protein once. The sample gives 45,000 to 60,000 distinct CDR3 sequences, approximately 47% of which show up once; 4.5% to 5% is in the top ten. On this clonotype itself: The antigen is not known.

The sequenced sample consisted of peripheral blood. This clonotype was sampled from an adult woman with Graves' ophthalmopathy. The chain combines TRBV7-2 with TRBJ2-7; TRBD2 matches at 13 bases. CDR3 coding DNA: TGTGCCAGCAGCTCAGGACTAGCGGGAGAGGACGAGCAGTACTTC. It translates to CASSSGLAGEDEQYF.